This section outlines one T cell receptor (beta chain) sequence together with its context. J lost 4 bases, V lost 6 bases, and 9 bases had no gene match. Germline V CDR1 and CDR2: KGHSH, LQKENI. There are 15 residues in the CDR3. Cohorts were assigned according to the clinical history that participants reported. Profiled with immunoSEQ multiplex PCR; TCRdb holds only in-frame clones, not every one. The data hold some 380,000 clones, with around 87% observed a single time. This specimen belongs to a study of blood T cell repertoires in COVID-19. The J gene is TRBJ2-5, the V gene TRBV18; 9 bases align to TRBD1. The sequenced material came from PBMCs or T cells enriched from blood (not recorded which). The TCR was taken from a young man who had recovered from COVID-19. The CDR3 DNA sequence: TGTGCCAGCTCCCCCGGGACAGGGACTGGAGAGACCCAGTACTTC. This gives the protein CASSPGTGTGETQYF.